These 25 T cell receptor beta chains came from one sample sequenced in a study of cytomegalovirus exposure and HLA in healthy donors. Vbeta (60) and Jbeta (13) primers were used in the PCR. Sequencing used immunoSEQ multiplex PCR; TCRdb keeps in-frame clones, though not all of them. The sample lists 190,000 or so clones, 82% seen once, with 6% to 8% in the top ten. Sequencing used PBMCs. Receptors were obtained from a woman aged 45-65 years in good health and CMV-seropositive.

This chain joins TRBV5-4 and TRBJ2-3; 9 nucleotides agree with TRBD2. Germline CDR1 is SGHNT and CDR2 is YYREEE (reference sequence). V lost 4 bases and J lost 4; bases outside the gene matches: 7. The CDR3 runs to 15 residues. The CDR3 protein is CASSRRGGAADTQYF. In DNA form, the CDR3 reads TGTGCCAGCAGCCGCCGCGGGGGGGCTGCAGATACGCAGTATTTT. Variable domain in full (rest from reference TRBV5-4 and TRBJ2-3): ETGVTQSPTHLIKTRGQQVTLRCSSQSGHNTVSWYQQALGQGPQFIFQYYREEENGRGNFPPRFSGLQFPNYSSELNVNALELDDSALYLCASSRRGGAADTQYFGPGTRLTVL.

This clone occurred once. The V and J genes are TRBV25-1 and TRBJ1-1, with D tentatively TRBD1 (6 bases). CDR3 length: 13 amino acids. Trimming stripped 6 bases from V and 1 base from J, with 9 bases between. Germline assignment: CDR1 MGHDK and CDR2 SYGVNS. The CDR3 nucleotides read TGTGCCAGCAGGGACAGCGGGAACACTGAAGCTTTCTTT. Its protein is CASRDSGNTEAFF.

CDR3 nucleotide sequence: TGCGCCAGCAGCTTACAAGACAGCTCCTATGGCTACACCTTC. Translation: CASSLQDSSYGYTF. The chain is built from TRBV5-1 and TRBJ1-2; D perhaps matches TRBD1 (5 bases). CDR3 length: 14 residues. The germline V gene has CDR1 SGHRS and CDR2 YFSETQ. V was cut by 2 bases and J by 4 bases, with 12 bases left in between.

The genes are TRBV6-5 and TRBJ2-5, with TRBD2 matching over 7 bases. The DNA end lines up better with TRBJ2-7; the J call may be wrong. CDR1 MNHEY and CDR2 SVGAGI come from the germline V gene. The CDR3 extends over 12 amino acids. The CDR3, as DNA: TGTGCCAGCGGTGCGGGAGCCTACGAGCAGTACTTC. Encoded protein: CASGAGAYEQYF.

The genes are TRBV29-1 and TRBJ2-7; the D gene is possibly TRBD2 (5 bases). Germline loops: CDR1 SQVTM, CDR2 ANQGSEA. V gave up 6 bases and J gave up 2 bases, with 11 bases separating them. The CDR3 sequence is 12 residues long. This CDR3 is CSVRHGTYEQYF. The CDR3, as DNA: TGCAGCGTCCGACACGGGACCTACGAGCAGTACTTC.

This chain joins TRBV7-2 and TRBJ2-2; 7 bases are a match to TRBD2. The V segment lost 5 bases and the J segment 1 base; nucleotides outside the gene matches: 4. From germline, CDR1 is SGHTA and CDR2 FQGNSA. The CDR3 sequence is 15 residues long. The CDR3 nucleotides read TGTGCCAGCAGCCCGACTAGCCTGAACACCGGGGAGCTGTTTTTT. It yields the protein CASSPTSLNTGELFF.

The V and J genes are TRBV28 and TRBJ1-3, with a weak D call TRBD1 (5 bases). The CDR3 extends over 16 amino acids. V was trimmed by 5 bases and J by 4 bases, leaving 18 bases between them. Germline CDR1 is MDHEN and CDR2 is SYDVKM. The CDR3 protein is CASSPVGQSPGNTIYF. Here the CDR3 DNA reads TGTGCCAGCAGTCCGGTGGGGCAGTCTCCCGGAAACACCATATATTTT.

The chain employs TRBV5-1 and TRBJ2-5, with TRBD1 as a possible D gene (5 bases). Germline CDR1 and CDR2: SGHRS and YFSETQ. This CDR3 has 14 residues. Trimming took off 2 bases at V and 0 bases at J, with 8 bases between the two ends. CDR3 loop: CASSFRQHQETQYF. The CDR3 bases are TGCGCCAGCAGCTTTCGACAGCACCAAGAGACCCAGTACTTC.

The chain uses TRBV28 and TRBJ1-4; D uncertain. Germline V gene data show CDR1 as MDHEN and CDR2 as SYDVKM. This CDR3 has 14 amino acids. V lost 3 bases, J lost 12 bases, and 17 bases lay in between. The CDR3 DNA reads as TGTGCCAGCAGTTTGGCAGGCCCTAACGATGAACTGTTTTTT. Encoded protein: CASSLAGPNDELFF.

This rearrangement joins TRBV18 to TRBJ2-1; perhaps TRBD1 as D (6 bases). From germline, CDR1 is KGHSH and CDR2 LQKENI. Trimming took 6 bases from V and 6 from J, leaving 15 bases between them. CDR3 length: 14 amino acids. CDR3 residues: CASSLQGYPNEQFF. Written as DNA, the CDR3 is TGTGCCAGCTCTCTCCAGGGGTACCCCAATGAGCAGTTCTTC.

The chain employs TRBV19 and TRBJ2-6; D remains ambiguous. V was trimmed by 8 bases and J by 0 bases, leaving 5 bases between them. CDR1 and CDR2 from the germline V gene are LNHDA and SQIVND (reference sequence). The CDR3 has 13 residues. The CDR3 coding sequence is TGTGCCAGTGAGAGCTCTGGGGCCAACGTCCTGACTTTC. Protein product: CASESSGANVLTF.

The J gene is TRBJ2-7, the V gene TRBV6-6; 7 bases align to TRBD1. Germline values: CDR1 MNHNY, CDR2 SVGAGI (reference sequence). The CDR3 spans 13 residues. The V and J ends lost 2 bases and 4 bases, in that order; junction bases with no gene match: 2. Here the CDR3 DNA reads TGTGCCAGCAGTTACCGCAGGGGGTACGAGCAGTACTTC. Amino acids: CASSYRRGYEQYF.

CDR3 sequence reads: CASSLEGQGSYNEQFF. CDR3 nucleotide sequence: TGCGCCAGCAGCTTGGAGGGACAGGGCTCCTACAATGAGCAGTTCTTC. The rearrangement links TRBV5-1 to TRBJ2-1; 9 bases map to TRBD1. The CDR3 consists of 16 residues. Germline CDR1 and CDR2: SGHRS and YFSETQ. V lost 0 bases and J lost 0; bases outside the gene matches: 1.

The chain links TRBV28 to TRBJ1-5; a possible D gene is TRBD1 (5 bases). The V and J ends lost 2 bases and 3 bases respectively, with 20 bases between them. From germline, CDR1 is MDHEN and CDR2 SYDVKM. The CDR3 covers 18 residues. CDR3 region: CASSLIGQGGLYNQPQHF. The CDR3 DNA reads TGTGCCAGCAGTTTAATAGGCCAGGGCGGCCTCTACAATCAGCCCCAGCATTTT.

The chain links TRBV28 to TRBJ2-6, with TRBD1 as a possible D gene (6 bases). From germline, CDR1 is MDHEN and CDR2 SYDVKM. The CDR3 is made up of 15 amino acids. Deletions cut 5 bases from V and 4 bases from J, with 12 bases between. As DNA, the CDR3 is TGTGCCAGCAGTATACAGGGACCCGGGGCCAACGTCCTGACTTTC. Its translation: CASSIQGPGANVLTF. The full variable domain, rest sourced from reference TRBV28 and TRBJ2-6, is DVKVTQSSRYLVKRTGEKVFLECVQDMDHENMFWYRQDPGLGLRLIYFSYDVKMKEKGDIPEGYSVSREKKERFSLILESASTNQTSMYLCASSIQGPGANVLTFGAGSRLTVL.

This chain uses TRBV28 with TRBJ1-2; tentatively, D is TRBD1 (5 bases). Trimming removed 1 base at V and 6 bases at J, with 12 bases between. In germline, CDR1 is MDHEN, CDR2 SYDVKM. This CDR3 has 14 residues. The CDR3 region has the DNA TGTGCCAGCAGTTTATTACAGGATATTAATGGCTACACCTTC. This sequence encodes CASSLLQDINGYTF.

The chain couples TRBV14 to TRBJ2-7; the match to TRBD1 covers 10 bases. The CDR3 covers 13 residues. Germline V gene sequence: CDR1 SGHDN, CDR2 FVKESK. With V trimmed by 4 bases and J by 11 bases, 8 bases remained unmatched. The CDR3 DNA reads TGTGCCAGCAGCCGGGACAGGGGTATTCAGAAGTACTTC. It yields the protein CASSRDRGIQKYF.

The V call is TRBV6-4, the J call TRBJ2-5; maybe TRBD2 (6 bases). Near its end, the DNA agrees better with TRBJ2-7, so the J call may be wrong. The CDR3 is 16 amino acids. Germline CDR1 and CDR2: MRHNA and SNTAGT. CDR3 sequence reads: CASRFAGPKVPYEQYF. In DNA, the CDR3 is TGTGCCAGCAGATTCGCGGGGCCCAAAGTCCCCTACGAGCAGTACTTC.

The chain recombines TRBV4-3 with TRBJ2-4, with D perhaps matching TRBD1 (5 bases). V dropped 3 bases and J dropped 5 bases, with 17 bases sitting between them. Germline loops: CDR1 LGHNA, CDR2 YSLEER. There are 16 residues in the CDR3. CDR3 DNA: TGCGCCAGCAGCCACGAAAAGGGGTACATCCAAAACATTCAGTACTTC. Its protein is CASSHEKGYIQNIQYF.

The chain uses TRBV27 and TRBJ1-5, with 7 bases lining up with TRBD1. Germline-derived CDR1 and CDR2 are MNHEY and SMNVEV (reference sequence). V was pared by 5 bases and J by 2 bases, with 3 bases of the junction left unmatched. This CDR3 contains 14 residues. CDR3 coding DNA: TGTGCCAGCAGTGACAGGGATGGCAATCAGCCCCAGCATTTT. This encodes CASSDRDGNQPQHF.

The V call is TRBV1, the J call TRBJ1-6; the table's D call TRBD1 went unverified against the DNA. TRBV1 has pseudogene status. This CDR3 spans 16 amino acids. CDR3 sequence (DNA): TGCACCAGCAGCCAGGAGAGACAGGGACGGAATTCACCCCTCCACTTT. Encoded protein: CTSSQERQGRNSPLHF.

J is TRBJ2-3 and V is TRBV18; D is undetermined. The V and J ends lost 1 base and 2 bases respectively, with 10 bases between them. CDR1 KGHSH and CDR2 LQKENI come from the germline V gene. The CDR3 contains 15 residues. In nucleotides, the CDR3 is TGTGCCAGCTCACCACAAGCTTCATTCACAGATACGCAGTATTTT. Protein sequence: CASSPQASFTDTQYF.

V and J are TRBV4-2 and TRBJ2-1; TRBD2 agrees at 7 bases. Germline CDR1 LGHNA, CDR2 YNFKEQ. CDR3 length: 15 residues. The V and J ends lost 5 bases and 0 bases, in that order; junction bases with no gene match: 4. The CDR3 DNA follows: TGTGCCAGCAGCGCCGGGGGGAGCTCCTACAATGAGCAGTTCTTC. Amino acids: CASSAGGSSYNEQFF.

This clone was found a few times. The chain employs TRBV28 and TRBJ2-1; 9 nucleotides line up with TRBD2. Per germline, CDR1 MDHEN and CDR2 SYDVKM. This CDR3 has 16 amino acids. The V and J ends lost 4 bases and 6 bases, in that order; junction bases with no gene match: 10. The DNA for the CDR3 is TGTGCCAGCAGTTCCCCGGGACTAGCTCATCTCAATGAGCAGTTCTTC. Protein sequence: CASSSPGLAHLNEQFF.

The chain links TRBV4-2 to TRBJ2-1; TRBD2 might be the D (6 bases). This CDR3 region has 13 residues. Germline V gene lookup returns CDR1 LGHNA and CDR2 YNFKEQ. Trimming cost V 4 bases and J 10 bases, with 14 bases left between them. This CDR3 reads CASSPGRELEQFF. As DNA, the CDR3 is TGTGCCAGCAGCCCGGGGCGGGAACTCGAGCAGTTCTTC.